These T cell receptor beta chains were read from a single sample in a study of T-cell memory formation after mild COVID-19. TCRdb recomputed calls from the 5' RACE reads with MiXCR, one row per CDR3 protein. The sample has 470,000 or so distinct CDR3 sequences; 15% to 20% are singletons. Sequencing was done on a sample of PBMCs or a T cell subset sorted from them (not recorded which). These receptors came from an adult woman who had mild COVID-19 (a few samples of this study predate the infection). Cell type and time point are not known. The CDR3 runs from the conserved cysteine through the conserved F or W. Each record gives: D gene, J gene, CDR3 length, clone size, V gene, CDR3 DNA, CDR3 protein. A D gene is named only where the DNA matches it firmly. The listing skips clone size in some rows; elsewhere it reads once, few, many or a size class.

TRBD1 TRBJ2-1 16 few TRBV24-1 TGTGCCACCAGTGAGGCGGACAGGGATTTATACAATGAGCAGTTCTTC CATSEADRDLYNEQFF
TRBD1 TRBJ2-4 19 . TRBV5-5 TGTGCCAGCACCCCTGAGGTGACAGGGAACCCCCTAGCCAAAAACATTCAGTACTTC CASTPEVTGNPLAKNIQYF
TRBD1 TRBJ1-1 15 . TRBV4-1 TGCGCCAGCAGCCCTGGGACAGGGGTGAACACTGAAGCTTTCTTT CASSPGTGVNTEAFF
TRBD1 TRBJ1-5 15 few TRBV12-3/TRBV12-4 TGTGCCAGCAGTTGGGGGACAGTTTCTGATCAGCCCCAGCATTTT CASSWGTVSDQPQHF
TRBD1 TRBJ1-2 17 many TRBV4-1 TGCGCCAGCAGCCAAGAAGCAGGGGGCTCCATCGACTATGGCTACACCTTC CASSQEAGGSIDYGYTF
TRBD1 TRBJ2-3 16 few TRBV7-9 TGTGCCAGCAGCTCAACAGGGGGCGCGGTTCTCGATACGCAGTATTTT CASSSTGGAVLDTQYF
TRBD2 TRBJ2-5 16 . TRBV7-9 TGTGCCAGCAGCCGCGGACTAGCGGGGGTGAAGCAGACCCAGTACTTC CASSRGLAGVKQTQYF
. TRBJ2-1 15 . TRBV7-2 TGTGCCAGCAGCTCAGCCCCGAACAGAGAGAATGAGCAGTTCTTC CASSSAPNRENEQFF
TRBD1 TRBJ1-3 16 few TRBV15 TGTGCCACCAGCAGACAGACAGGGGGTCATGGAAACACCATATATTTT CATSRQTGGHGNTIYF
TRBD1 TRBJ2-7 16 . TRBV4-2 TGTGCCAGCAGCCAGGATACCGGGACAGGGTCCTCCGAGCAGTACTTC CASSQDTGTGSSEQYF
. TRBJ2-1 13 . TRBV29-1 TGCAGCGTTGTGCGGGACACCTACAATGAGCAGTTCTTC CSVVRDTYNEQFF
. TRBJ2-1 15 few TRBV4-2 TGTGCCAGCAGCCAGAGGGACCAGTCCTACAATGAGCAGTTCTTC CASSQRDQSYNEQFF
. TRBJ1-1 16 . TRBV4-1 TGCGCCAGCAGCCGGCCGGGCCAGACCATGAACACTGAAGCTTTCTTT CASSRPGQTMNTEAFF
TRBD2 TRBJ2-7 15 . TRBV11-3 TGTGCCAGCAGCCCGCTTGAGGGAGGGCTCGTCGAGCAGTACTTC CASSPLEGGLVEQYF
TRBD2 TRBJ2-1 17 . TRBV6-2/TRBV6-3 TGTGCCAGCGGAAGACTAGCGGGTCTAAGCTCCTACAATGAGCAGTTCTTC CASGRLAGLSSYNEQFF
. TRBJ2-1 15 . TRBV20-1 TGCAGTGCTAGATTCCCCCATCTACGGGGGAATGAGCAGTTCTTC CSARFPHLRGNEQFF
. TRBJ2-1 15 . TRBV5-1 TGCGCCAGCAGCTTGGGACAGATAACCTACAATGAGCAGTTCTTC CASSLGQITYNEQFF
. TRBJ2-3 17 few TRBV24-1 TGTGCCACCAGTGATTTCACTGGTTGGGCCCGGACAGATACGCAGTATTTT CATSDFTGWARTDTQYF
. TRBJ2-7 11 few TRBV3-1 TGTGCCAGCAGCCAAGTGGGCGAGCAGTACTTC CASSQVGEQYF
TRBD2 TRBJ2-3 17 . TRBV7-9 TGTGCCAGCAGCTCTACAGGGCGGGAGGGCCGAGTAGATACGCAGTATTTT CASSSTGREGRVDTQYF
. TRBJ2-7 14 . TRBV5-6 TGTGCCAGCAGCCCCGGTGGGCTTCTCTCCGAGCAGTACTTC CASSPGGLLSEQYF
. TRBJ1-5 14 many TRBV20-1 TGCAGTGCTAGAGATACCGGGGTCGATCAGCCCCAGCATTTT CSARDTGVDQPQHF
TRBD1 TRBJ2-1 12 . TRBV6-5 TGTGCCAGCAGTTACGATCGGACAGGTTGGTCCTTC CASSYDRTGWSF
TRBD2 TRBJ2-7 15 . TRBV5-1 TGCGCCAGCAGCCGAGAAGCGGGAGGGCCCTACGAGCAGTACTTC CASSREAGGPYEQYF
TRBD1 TRBJ1-2 16 many TRBV4-3 TGCGCCAGCAGCCAAGATACAGGGGCGTCGAACTATGGCTACACCTTC CASSQDTGASNYGYTF
TRBD2 TRBJ2-1 14 . TRBV20-1 TGCAGTGCCTTAACTAGCGGGAGGAACAATGAGCAGTTCTTC CSALTSGRNNEQFF
. TRBJ1-2 17 few TRBV4-1 TGCGCCAGCAGCCCCCTCGTGGAGAGACCCTCTAACTATGGCTACACCTTC CASSPLVERPSNYGYTF
. TRBJ2-7 15 few TRBV10-3 TGTGCCATCAGTGAGTCGTGGGACGCGAGCTACGAGCAGTACTTC CAISESWDASYEQYF
. TRBJ2-2 14 few TRBV24-1 TGTGCCACCAGTGATTTACCCAACACCGGGGAGCTGTTTTTT CATSDLPNTGELFF
TRBD1 TRBJ2-7 16 . TRBV15 TGTGCCACCAGCAGCCTCCGGGACAGAGTTCCCTACGAGCAGTACTTC CATSSLRDRVPYEQYF
. TRBJ2-3 13 few TRBV29-1 TGCAGCGTTGGGGGTATAGCAACAGATACGCAGTATTTT CSVGGIATDTQYF
. TRBJ1-1 12 . TRBV15 TGTGCCACCAGCAGAGATATTAGTGAAGCTTTCTTT CATSRDISEAFF
. TRBJ2-4 11 many TRBV9 TGTGCCAGCAGCCCCGGAACGATTCAGTACTTC CASSPGTIQYF
. TRBJ1-1 17 . TRBV27 TGTGCCAGCAGTAACAACCACCGTGGGGGCATGAACACTGAAGCTTTCTTT CASSNNHRGGMNTEAFF
. TRBJ2-5 15 . TRBV3-1 TGTGCCAGCAGCCAGTTCGGGGGGCTGGACGAGACCCAGTACTTC CASSQFGGLDETQYF
TRBD2 TRBJ2-7 15 few TRBV5-1 TGCGCCAGCAGCCGAGGGACTAGCGGTGAATACGAGCAGTACTTC CASSRGTSGEYEQYF
TRBD1 TRBJ1-1 15 . TRBV12-3/TRBV12-4 TGTGCCAGCAGTTCGCGACAGGGGAAGAACACTGAAGCTTTCTTT CASSSRQGKNTEAFF
TRBD1 TRBJ2-7 14 . TRBV2 TGTGCCAGCAGTGACCCAGGGGACAGTCACGAGCAGTACTTC CASSDPGDSHEQYF
TRBD1 TRBJ1-5 15 few TRBV19 TGTGCCAGTAGCGGGACAGGTATTAGCAATCAGCCCCAGCATTTT CASSGTGISNQPQHF
. TRBJ1-1 13 . TRBV7-9 TGTGCCAGCAGCTCTAGCATTAACACTGAAGCTTTCTTT CASSSSINTEAFF
TRBD2 TRBJ2-3 15 few TRBV6-4 TGTGCCAGCAGTGACTCGACTAGCGGGGGGGATACGCAGTATTTT CASSDSTSGGDTQYF
. TRBJ2-1 13 few TRBV5-1 TGCGCCAGCAGCTGGCAGGAGAACAATGAGCAGTTCTTC CASSWQENNEQFF
TRBD2 TRBJ2-6 16 . TRBV5-1 TGCGCAAGCAGCGGGACTAGCGGAATAGGGGCCAACGTCCTGACTTTC CASSGTSGIGANVLTF
. TRBJ2-5 13 few TRBV29-1 TGCAGCTCCGTGGGGAACAACGAAGAGACCCAGTACTTC CSSVGNNEETQYF
TRBD2 TRBJ2-3 17 . TRBV20-1 TGCAGTGCTACGTTAGGACTAGCGGGATCTAGCACAGATACGCAGTATTTT CSATLGLAGSSTDTQYF
. TRBJ2-5 15 . TRBV20-1 TGCAGTGCGGGTCCAACAACCACCTCCCCAGAGACCCAGTACTTC CSAGPTTTSPETQYF